This T cell receptor beta chain was obtained from a study of cytomegalovirus exposure and HLA in healthy donors. Study-wide background: Samples from HLA-typed donors yielded some 85 million unique TCRs in an early data release.

Notes on this clone: Its specificity is unknown. One end of the junction fails to match germline, which may point to a read error. The same CDR3 arises from other DNA sequences in this sample as well.

The CDR3 length is 12 residues. CDR1 is SEHNR and CDR2 is FQNEAQ in the germline V gene (reference sequence). This PCR relied on a set of 60 Vbeta primers and 13 Jbeta primers. The table came from immunoSEQ multiplex PCR; TCRdb's copy has only in-frame clones and leaves some out. This sample has around 150,000 clones, with around 65% found just once. Overall study findings and caveats: Follow-up analysis later connected one missense variant in DCLRE1C with trimming of TCR beta V- and J-genes. Immune exposure was documented only through CMV serostatus.

Healthy donors of bone marrow made up the group. V and J are TRBV7-9 and TRBJ1-6; 7 positions agree with TRBD1. This sequence originates from a woman younger than 45 in good health and CMV-seropositive. Sequences were obtained from PBMCs. The CDR3 is CASSRGGTPLHF. The DNA of the CDR3 is TGTGCCAGCAGCCGAGGGGGCACACCCCTCCACTTC.